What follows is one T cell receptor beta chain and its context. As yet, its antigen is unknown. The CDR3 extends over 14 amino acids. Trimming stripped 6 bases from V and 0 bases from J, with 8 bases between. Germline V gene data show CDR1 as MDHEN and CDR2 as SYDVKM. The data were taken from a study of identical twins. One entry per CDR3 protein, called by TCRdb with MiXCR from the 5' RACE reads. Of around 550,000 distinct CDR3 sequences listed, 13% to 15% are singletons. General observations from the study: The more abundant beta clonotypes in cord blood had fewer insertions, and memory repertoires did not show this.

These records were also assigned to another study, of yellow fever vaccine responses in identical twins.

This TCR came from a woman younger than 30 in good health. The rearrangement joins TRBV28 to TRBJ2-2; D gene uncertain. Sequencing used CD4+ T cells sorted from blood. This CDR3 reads CASSQHTNTGELFF. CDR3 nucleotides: TGTGCCAGCAGCCAACATACGAACACCGGGGAGCTGTTTTTT.